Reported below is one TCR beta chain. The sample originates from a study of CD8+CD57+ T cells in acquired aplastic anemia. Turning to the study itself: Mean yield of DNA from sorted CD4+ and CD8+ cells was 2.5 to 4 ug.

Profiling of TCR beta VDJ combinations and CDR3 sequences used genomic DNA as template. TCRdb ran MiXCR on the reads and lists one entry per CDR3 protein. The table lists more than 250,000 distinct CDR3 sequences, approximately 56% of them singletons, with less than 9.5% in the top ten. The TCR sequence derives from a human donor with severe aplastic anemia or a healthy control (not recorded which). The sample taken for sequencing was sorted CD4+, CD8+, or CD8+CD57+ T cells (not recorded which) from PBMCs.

The CDR3 spells CASRLAGEAEQYF. The CDR3, as DNA: TGTGCCAGCAGGCTAGCGGGGGAAGCCGAGCAGTACTTC. The chain carries TRBV7-8 and TRBJ2-7; 10 bases match TRBD2. This CDR3 spans 13 amino acids. From germline, CDR1 is SGHVS and CDR2 FQNEAQ. Losses at the gene ends were 6 bases for V and 6 bases for J; bases not matched to a gene: 5.